This TCR beta chain was captured by sequencing in a study of blood T cell repertoires in COVID-19. Study background: Sites across the United States, Italy and Spain contributed samples from acute and convalescent COVID-19. The cDNA or gDNA used as material had been derived from T cells, B-cell-depleted T cells, or PBMCs.

The CDR3 runs to 14 residues. V was pared by 3 bases and J by 2 bases, with 11 bases between. CDR1 and CDR2 (germline): MNHEY, SMNVEV (reference sequence). This table comes from immunoSEQ multiplex PCR, and its TCRdb copy is limited to in-frame clones, with some not included. Among around 150,000 clones listed, approximately 84% were seen once. The chain carries TRBV27 and TRBJ2-7; TRBD2 might be the D (6 bases). Sequencing was done on a sample of peripheral blood. The source is an elderly woman with acute or convalescent COVID-19. The DNA of the CDR3 is TGTGCCAGCAGTTTGACGCGGGGCACCTACGAGCAGTACTTC. As protein: CASSLTRGTYEQYF.